This entry concerns a single T cell receptor (beta chain). The CDR3 length is 15 residues. Trimming left V 4 bases short and J 2 bases short, with 13 bases between. Germline V gene lookup returns CDR1 LGHDT and CDR2 YNNKEL (reference sequence). Construction of the TCRbeta library involved unique molecular identifiers. TCRdb reanalysed the PCR reads using MiXCR and keeps one entry per CDR3 protein. The sample consists of about 460,000 distinct CDR3 sequences, under 15% of them appearing once. The data stem from a study of T-cell reconstitution after alpha-beta-depleted transplantation in children. This sequence joins TRBV3-1 and TRBJ2-3; D is possibly TRBD2 (6 bases). Material: PBMCs from the stem cell graft donor, obtained from the stem cell graft. This TCR was recovered from a human donor who donated a stem cell graft to a child with combined immunodeficiency. CDR3 coding DNA: TGTGCCAGCAGCCTTTGGACTACCAACACAGATACGCAGTATTTT. It translates to CASSLWTTNTDTQYF.